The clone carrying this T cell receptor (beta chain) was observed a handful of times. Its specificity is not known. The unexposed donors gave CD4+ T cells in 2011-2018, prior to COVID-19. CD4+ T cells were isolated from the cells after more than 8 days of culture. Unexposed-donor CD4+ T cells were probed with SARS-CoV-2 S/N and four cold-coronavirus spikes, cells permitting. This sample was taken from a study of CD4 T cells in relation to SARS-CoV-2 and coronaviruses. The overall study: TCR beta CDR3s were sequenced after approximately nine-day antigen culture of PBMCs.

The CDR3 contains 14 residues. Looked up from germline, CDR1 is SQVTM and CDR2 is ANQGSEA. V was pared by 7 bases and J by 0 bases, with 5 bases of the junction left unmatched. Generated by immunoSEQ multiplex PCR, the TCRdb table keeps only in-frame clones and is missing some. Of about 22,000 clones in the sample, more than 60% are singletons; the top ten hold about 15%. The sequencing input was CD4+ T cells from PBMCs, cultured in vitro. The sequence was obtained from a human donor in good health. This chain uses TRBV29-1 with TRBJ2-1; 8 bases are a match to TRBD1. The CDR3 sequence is CSAGQAGSYNEQFF. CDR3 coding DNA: TGCAGCGCGGGACAGGCTGGCTCCTACAATGAGCAGTTCTTC.